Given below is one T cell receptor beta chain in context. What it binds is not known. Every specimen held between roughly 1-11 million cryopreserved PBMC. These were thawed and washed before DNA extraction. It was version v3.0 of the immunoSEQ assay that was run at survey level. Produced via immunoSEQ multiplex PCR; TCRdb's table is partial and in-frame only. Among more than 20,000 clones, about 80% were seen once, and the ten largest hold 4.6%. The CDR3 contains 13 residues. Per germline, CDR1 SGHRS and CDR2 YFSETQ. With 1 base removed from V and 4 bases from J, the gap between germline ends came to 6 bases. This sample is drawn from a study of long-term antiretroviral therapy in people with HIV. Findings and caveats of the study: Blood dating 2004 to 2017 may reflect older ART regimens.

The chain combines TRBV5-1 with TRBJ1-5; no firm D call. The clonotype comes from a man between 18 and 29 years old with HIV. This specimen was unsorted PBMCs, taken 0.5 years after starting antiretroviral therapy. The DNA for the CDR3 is TGCGCCAGCAGCTTGACAGTTAATCAGCCCCAGCATTTT. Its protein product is CASSLTVNQPQHF.